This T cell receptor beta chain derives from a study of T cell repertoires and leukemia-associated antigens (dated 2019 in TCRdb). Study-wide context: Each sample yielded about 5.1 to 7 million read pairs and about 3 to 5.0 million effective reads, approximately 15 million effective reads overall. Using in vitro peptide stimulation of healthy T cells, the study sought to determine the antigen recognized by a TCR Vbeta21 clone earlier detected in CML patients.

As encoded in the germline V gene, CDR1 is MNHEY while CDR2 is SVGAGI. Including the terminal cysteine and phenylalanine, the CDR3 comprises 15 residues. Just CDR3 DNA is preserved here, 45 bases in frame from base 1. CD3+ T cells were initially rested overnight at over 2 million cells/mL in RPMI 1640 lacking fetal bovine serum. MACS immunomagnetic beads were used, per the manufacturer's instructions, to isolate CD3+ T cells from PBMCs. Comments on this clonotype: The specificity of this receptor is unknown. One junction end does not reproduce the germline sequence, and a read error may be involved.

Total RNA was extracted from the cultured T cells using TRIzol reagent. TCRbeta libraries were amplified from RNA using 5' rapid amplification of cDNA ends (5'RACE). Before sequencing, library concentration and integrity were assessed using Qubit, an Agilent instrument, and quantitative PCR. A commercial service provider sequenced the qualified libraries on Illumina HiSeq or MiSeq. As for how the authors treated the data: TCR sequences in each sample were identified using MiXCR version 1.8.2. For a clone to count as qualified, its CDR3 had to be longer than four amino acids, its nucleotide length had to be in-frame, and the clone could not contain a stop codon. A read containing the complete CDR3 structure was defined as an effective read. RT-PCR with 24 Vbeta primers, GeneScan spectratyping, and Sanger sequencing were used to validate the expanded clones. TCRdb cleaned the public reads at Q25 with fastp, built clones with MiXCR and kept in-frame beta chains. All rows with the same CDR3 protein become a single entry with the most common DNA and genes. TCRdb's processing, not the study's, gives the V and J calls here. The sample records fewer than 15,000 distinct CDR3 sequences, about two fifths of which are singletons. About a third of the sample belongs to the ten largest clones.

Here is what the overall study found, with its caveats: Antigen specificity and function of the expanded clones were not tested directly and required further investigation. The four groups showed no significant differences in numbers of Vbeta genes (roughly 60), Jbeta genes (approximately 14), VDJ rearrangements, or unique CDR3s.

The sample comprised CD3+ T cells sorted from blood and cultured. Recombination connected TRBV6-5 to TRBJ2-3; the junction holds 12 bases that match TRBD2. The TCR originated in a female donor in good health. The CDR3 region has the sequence CVSSGLAGGRNAQYF. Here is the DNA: TGTGTCAGCAGCGGGCTAGCGGGAGGGCGAAATGCGCAGTATTTT.